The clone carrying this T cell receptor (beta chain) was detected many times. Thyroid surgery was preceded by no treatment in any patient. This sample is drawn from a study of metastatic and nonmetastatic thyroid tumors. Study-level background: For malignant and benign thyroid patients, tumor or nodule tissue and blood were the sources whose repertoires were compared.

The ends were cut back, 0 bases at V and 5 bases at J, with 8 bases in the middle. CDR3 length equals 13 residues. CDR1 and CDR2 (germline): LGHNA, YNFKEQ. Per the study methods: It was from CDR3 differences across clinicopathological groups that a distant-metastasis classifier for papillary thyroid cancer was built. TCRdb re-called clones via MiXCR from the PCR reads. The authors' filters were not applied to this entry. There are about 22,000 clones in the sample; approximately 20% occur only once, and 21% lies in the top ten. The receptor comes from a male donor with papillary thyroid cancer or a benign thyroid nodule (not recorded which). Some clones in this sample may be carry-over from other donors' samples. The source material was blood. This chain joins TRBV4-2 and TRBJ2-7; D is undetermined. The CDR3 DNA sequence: TGTGCCAGCAGCCAAGATCCCAGAAACGAGCAGTACTTC. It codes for CASSQDPRNEQYF.